This entry lists 2 T cell receptor beta chains sequenced from one sample in a study of blood T cells in healthy people across ages. A J-beta primer mix and a sample-barcoded 5' primer were used in a second PCR of about 6 to 12 cycles. TCRdb fed the 5' RACE reads into MiXCR, producing one record per CDR3 protein. The sample includes 780,000 or so distinct CDR3 sequences, 56% of them seen just once. Sequencing used blood. The source of these receptors is a man aged 40-49 years in good health.

The J gene is TRBJ2-7, the V gene TRBV7-8; the D is unclear. CDR1 SGHVS and CDR2 FQNEAQ come from the germline V gene. The CDR3 is made up of 15 amino acids. The germline V and J ends were trimmed by 6 bases and 0 bases, with 15 bases remaining between them. CDR3 in amino acids: CASSPGAKSSYEQYF. The CDR3, as DNA: TGTGCCAGCAGTCCCGGTGCCAAGAGCTCCTACGAGCAGTACTTC.

The chain employs TRBV7-9 and TRBJ2-5; 7 nucleotides match TRBD1. The end of the DNA fits TRBJ2-7 better, so the J call may be wrong. CDR1 is SEHNR, CDR2 FQNEAQ, per germline (reference sequence). The CDR3 is 15 residues long. The CDR3 sequence: CASSRDRDPISEQYF. Written as DNA, the CDR3 is TGTGCCAGCAGCCGAGACAGGGATCCCATCAGCGAGCAGTACTTC.